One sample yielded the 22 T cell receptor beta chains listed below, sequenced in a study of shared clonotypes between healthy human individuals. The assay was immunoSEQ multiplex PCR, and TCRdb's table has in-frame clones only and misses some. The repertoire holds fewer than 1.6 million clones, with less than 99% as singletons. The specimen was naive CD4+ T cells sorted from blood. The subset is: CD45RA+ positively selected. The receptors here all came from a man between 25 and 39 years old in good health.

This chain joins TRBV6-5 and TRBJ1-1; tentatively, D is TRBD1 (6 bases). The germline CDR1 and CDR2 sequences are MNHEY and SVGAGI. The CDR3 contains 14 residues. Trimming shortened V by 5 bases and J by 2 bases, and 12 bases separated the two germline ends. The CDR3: CASSNTGRNTEAFF. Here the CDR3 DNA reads TGTGCCAGCAGTAATACAGGGCGAAACACTGAAGCTTTCTTT.

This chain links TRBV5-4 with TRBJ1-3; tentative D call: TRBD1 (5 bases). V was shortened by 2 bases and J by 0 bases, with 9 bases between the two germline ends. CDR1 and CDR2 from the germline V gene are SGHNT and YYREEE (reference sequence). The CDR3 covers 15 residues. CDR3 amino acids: CASSLDRTSGNTIYF. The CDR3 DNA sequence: TGTGCCAGCAGCTTAGACAGAACCTCTGGAAACACCATATATTTT.

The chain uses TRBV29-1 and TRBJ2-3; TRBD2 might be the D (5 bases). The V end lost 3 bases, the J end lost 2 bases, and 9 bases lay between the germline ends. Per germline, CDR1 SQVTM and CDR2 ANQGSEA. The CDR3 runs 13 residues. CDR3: CSVDRELTDTQYF. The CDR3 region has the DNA TGCAGCGTTGACCGGGAACTCACAGATACGCAGTATTTT.

The CDR3 DNA sequence: TGTGCCAGCTCAGAGGGTCCTAATGAGCAGTTCTTC. It encodes CASSEGPNEQFF. The chain joins TRBV18 to TRBJ2-1, with D maybe TRBD2 (5 bases). The germline gives CDR1 KGHSH, CDR2 LQKENI. Trimming left V 5 bases short and J 7 bases short, with 9 bases between. This CDR3 comprises 12 residues. The whole variable domain, filled in from reference TRBV18 and TRBJ2-1, reads NAGVMQNPRHLVRRRGQEARLRCSPMKGHSHVYWYRQLPEEGLKFMVYLQKENIIDESGMPKERFSAEFPKEGPSILRIQQVVRGDSAAYFCASSEGPNEQFFGPGTRLTVL.

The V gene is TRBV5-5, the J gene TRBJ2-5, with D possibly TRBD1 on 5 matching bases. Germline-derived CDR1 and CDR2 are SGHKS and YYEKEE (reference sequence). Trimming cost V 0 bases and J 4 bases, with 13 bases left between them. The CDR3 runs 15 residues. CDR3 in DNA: TGTGCCAGCAGCTTGGGCCCAGGGCCAGGAGAGACCCAGTACTTC. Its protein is CASSLGPGPGETQYF.

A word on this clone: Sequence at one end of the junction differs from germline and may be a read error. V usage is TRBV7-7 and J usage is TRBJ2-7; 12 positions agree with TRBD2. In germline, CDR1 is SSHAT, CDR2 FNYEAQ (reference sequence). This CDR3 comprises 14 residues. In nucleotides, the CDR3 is TGTGCTAGCAGCCCCGGGACTAGCGGGCTCGAGCAGTACTTC. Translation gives CASSPGTSGLEQYF.

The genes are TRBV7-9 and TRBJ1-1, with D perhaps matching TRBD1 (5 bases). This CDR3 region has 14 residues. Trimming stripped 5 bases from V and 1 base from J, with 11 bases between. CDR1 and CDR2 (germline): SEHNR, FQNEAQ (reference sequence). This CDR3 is CASSENTGNTEAFF. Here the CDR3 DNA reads TGTGCCAGCAGCGAAAACACAGGGAACACTGAAGCTTTCTTT.

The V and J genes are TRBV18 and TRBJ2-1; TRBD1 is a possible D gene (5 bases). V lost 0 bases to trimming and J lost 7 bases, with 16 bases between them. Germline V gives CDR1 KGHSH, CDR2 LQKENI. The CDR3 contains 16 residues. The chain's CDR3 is CASSPPKQGFGNEQFF. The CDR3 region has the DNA TGTGCCAGCTCACCACCGAAGCAGGGATTTGGGAATGAGCAGTTCTTC. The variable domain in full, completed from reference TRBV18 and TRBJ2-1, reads NAGVMQNPRHLVRRRGQEARLRCSPMKGHSHVYWYRQLPEEGLKFMVYLQKENIIDESGMPKERFSAEFPKEGPSILRIQQVVRGDSAAYFCASSPPKQGFGNEQFFGPGTRLTVL.

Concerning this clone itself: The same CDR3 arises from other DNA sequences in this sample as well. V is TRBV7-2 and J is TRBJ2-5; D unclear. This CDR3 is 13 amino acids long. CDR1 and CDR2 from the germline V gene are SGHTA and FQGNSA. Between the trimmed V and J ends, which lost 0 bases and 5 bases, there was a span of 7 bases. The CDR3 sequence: CASSLARRETQYF. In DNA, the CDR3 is TGTGCCAGCAGCTTAGCGCGCCGGGAGACCCAGTACTTC.

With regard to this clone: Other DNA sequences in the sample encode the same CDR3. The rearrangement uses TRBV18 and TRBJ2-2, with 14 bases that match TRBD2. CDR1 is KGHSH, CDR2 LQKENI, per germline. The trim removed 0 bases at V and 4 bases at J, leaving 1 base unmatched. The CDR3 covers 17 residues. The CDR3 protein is CASSPPGLAGVTGELFF. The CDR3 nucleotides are TGTGCCAGCTCACCACCGGGACTAGCGGGAGTCACCGGGGAGCTGTTTTTT.

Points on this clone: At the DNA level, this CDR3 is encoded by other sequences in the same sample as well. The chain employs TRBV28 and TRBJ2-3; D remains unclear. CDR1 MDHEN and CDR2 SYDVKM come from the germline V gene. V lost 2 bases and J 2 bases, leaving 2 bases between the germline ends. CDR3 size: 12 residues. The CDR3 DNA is TGTGCCAGCAGTTTACCCACAGATACGCAGTATTTT. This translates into CASSLPTDTQYF.

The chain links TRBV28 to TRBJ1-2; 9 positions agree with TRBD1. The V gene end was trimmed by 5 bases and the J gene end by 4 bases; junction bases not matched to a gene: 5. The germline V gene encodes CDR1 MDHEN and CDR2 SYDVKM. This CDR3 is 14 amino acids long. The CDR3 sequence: CASSTGGEGYGYTF. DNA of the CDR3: TGTGCCAGCAGTACAGGGGGCGAGGGCTATGGCTACACCTTC.

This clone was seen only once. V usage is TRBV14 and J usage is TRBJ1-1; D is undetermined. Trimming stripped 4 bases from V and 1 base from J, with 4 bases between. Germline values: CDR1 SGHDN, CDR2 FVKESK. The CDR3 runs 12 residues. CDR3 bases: TGTGCCAGCAGCCCCTCGAACACTGAAGCTTTCTTT. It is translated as CASSPSNTEAFF.

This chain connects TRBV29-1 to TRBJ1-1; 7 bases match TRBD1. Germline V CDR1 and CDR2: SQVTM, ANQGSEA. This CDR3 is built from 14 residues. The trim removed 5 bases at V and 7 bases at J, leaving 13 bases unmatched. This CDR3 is CSVNLQGGEIEAFF. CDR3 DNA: TGCAGCGTTAATCTCCAGGGGGGAGAAATTGAAGCTTTCTTT.

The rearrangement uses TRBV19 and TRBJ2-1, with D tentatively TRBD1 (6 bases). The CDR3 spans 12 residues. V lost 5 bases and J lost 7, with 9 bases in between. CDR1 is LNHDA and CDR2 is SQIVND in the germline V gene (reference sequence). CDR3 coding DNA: TGTGCCAGTAGTGTGACAGGAAATGAGCAGTTCTTC. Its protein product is CASSVTGNEQFF.

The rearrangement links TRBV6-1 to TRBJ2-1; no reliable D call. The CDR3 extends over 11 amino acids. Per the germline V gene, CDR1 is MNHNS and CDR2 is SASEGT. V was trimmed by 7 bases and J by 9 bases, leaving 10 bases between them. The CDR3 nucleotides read TGTGCCAGCAAGGATATTGGTGAGCAGTTCTTC. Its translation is CASKDIGEQFF.

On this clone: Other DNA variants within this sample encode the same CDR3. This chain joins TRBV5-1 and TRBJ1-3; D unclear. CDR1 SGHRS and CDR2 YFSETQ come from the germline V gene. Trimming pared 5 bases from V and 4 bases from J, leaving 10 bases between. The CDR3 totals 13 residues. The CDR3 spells CASRGSSGNTIYF. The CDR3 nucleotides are TGCGCCAGCAGAGGTAGCTCCGGAAACACCATATATTTT.

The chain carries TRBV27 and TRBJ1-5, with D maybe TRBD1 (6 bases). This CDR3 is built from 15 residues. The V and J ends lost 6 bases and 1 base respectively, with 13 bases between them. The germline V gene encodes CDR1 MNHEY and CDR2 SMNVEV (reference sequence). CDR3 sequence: CASRSLTGSNQPQHF. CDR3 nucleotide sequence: TGTGCCAGCAGATCCTTAACAGGGAGCAATCAGCCCCAGCATTTT.

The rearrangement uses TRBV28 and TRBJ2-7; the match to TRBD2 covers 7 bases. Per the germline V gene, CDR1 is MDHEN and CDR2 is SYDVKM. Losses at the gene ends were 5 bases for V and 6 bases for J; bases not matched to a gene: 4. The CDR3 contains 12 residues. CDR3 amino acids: CASSPGGFEQYF. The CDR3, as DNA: TGTGCCAGCAGTCCCGGGGGGTTCGAGCAGTACTTC.

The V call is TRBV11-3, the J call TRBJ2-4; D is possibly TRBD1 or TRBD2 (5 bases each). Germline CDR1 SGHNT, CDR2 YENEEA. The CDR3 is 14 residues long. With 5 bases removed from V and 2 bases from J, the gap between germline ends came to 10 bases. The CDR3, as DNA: TGTGCCAGCAGCGCGAGGGACCCCAAAAACATTCAGTACTTC. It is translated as CASSARDPKNIQYF.

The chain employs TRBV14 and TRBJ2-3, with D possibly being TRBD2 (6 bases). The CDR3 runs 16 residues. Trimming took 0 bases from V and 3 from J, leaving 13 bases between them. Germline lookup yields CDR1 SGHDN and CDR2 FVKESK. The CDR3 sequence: CASSQDQTSRTDTQYF. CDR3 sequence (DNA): TGTGCCAGCAGCCAAGATCAAACTAGCCGTACAGATACGCAGTATTTT. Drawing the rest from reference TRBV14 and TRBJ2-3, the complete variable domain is EAGVTQFPSHSVIEKGQTVTLRCDPISGHDNLYWYRRVMGKEIKFLLHFVKESKQDESGMPNNRFLAERTGGTYSTLKVQPAELEDSGVYFCASSQDQTSRTDTQYFGPGTRLTVL.

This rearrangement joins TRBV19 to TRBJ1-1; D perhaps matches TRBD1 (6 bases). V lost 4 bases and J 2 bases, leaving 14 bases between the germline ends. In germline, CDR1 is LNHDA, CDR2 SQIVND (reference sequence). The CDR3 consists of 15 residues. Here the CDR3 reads CASSSKGGLNTEAFF. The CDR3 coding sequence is TGTGCCAGTAGTAGTAAGGGGGGGCTTAACACTGAAGCTTTCTTT.